The 21 T cell receptor beta chains in this list originate from one sample, sequenced in a study of blood T cell repertoires in COVID-19. The data were produced by immunoSEQ multiplex PCR, yet TCRdb's version contains in-frame clones alone and is incomplete. The sample comprises roughly 75,000 clones, about four fifths of which are singletons, and about 0.8% rests with the top ten. The sequenced material came from peripheral blood. Every receptor here comes from a woman aged 65 to 85 with acute or convalescent COVID-19.

The chain is built from TRBV19 and TRBJ1-2; TRBD1 is a possible D gene (6 bases). This CDR3 has 16 residues. The V end lost 2 bases, the J end lost 4 bases, and 17 bases lay between the germline ends. Germline CDR1 and CDR2: LNHDA and SQIVND (reference sequence). This chain's CDR3 is CASSIIGQKKAYGYTF. The CDR3 bases are TGTGCCAGTAGTATAATCGGACAGAAAAAAGCCTATGGCTACACCTTC.

The rearrangement joins TRBV29-1 to TRBJ2-1; D possibly corresponds to TRBD2 (5 bases). CDR3 size: 12 residues. Germline CDR1 SQVTM, CDR2 ANQGSEA. Deletions cut 0 bases from V and 12 bases from J, with 12 bases between. CDR3 nucleotides: TGCAGCGTTGAAGATCAGGAGGCGGGGCAGTTCTTC. Amino acids: CSVEDQEAGQFF.

The CDR3 region is CATSGQPPYNEQFF. In DNA form, the CDR3 reads TGTGCCACCTCGGGACAGCCACCCTACAATGAGCAGTTCTTC. The chain employs TRBV24-1 and TRBJ2-1; 7 positions agree with TRBD1. J gave up 2 bases and V 9 bases, and 6 bases lay outside the gene matches. Germline V lookup: CDR1 KGHDR, CDR2 SFDVKD. The CDR3 contains 14 residues.

This CDR3 is CASSFSYLSGETQYF. The CDR3 coding sequence is TGTGCCAGCAGCTTCTCGTATTTGAGCGGAGAGACCCAGTACTTC. The genes are TRBV5-6 and TRBJ2-5, with a possible D match to TRBD2 (5 bases). CDR1 is SGHDT and CDR2 is YYEEEE in the germline V gene. V gave up 2 bases and J gave up 4 bases, with 15 bases separating them. The CDR3 sequence is 15 residues long.

The CDR3 DNA reads TGTGCCTGGAGTGTCGGAACAGGAAGTAAAGCTTTCTTT. It encodes CAWSVGTGSKAFF. The V and J genes are TRBV30 and TRBJ1-1, with D tentatively TRBD1 (5 bases). This CDR3 is built from 13 residues. The germline V gene has CDR1 GTSNPN and CDR2 SVGIG (reference sequence). Trimming removed 0 bases from V and 9 bases from J, with 14 bases in between.

This chain uses TRBV27 with TRBJ2-4; 14 bases align to TRBD2. The CDR3 loop spans 15 amino acids. Germline CDR1 reads MNHEY; CDR2 reads SMNVEV (reference sequence). The V segment lost 4 bases and the J segment 8 bases; nucleotides outside the gene matches: 4. This CDR3 is CASSSGTSGSYIQYF. CDR3 nucleotides: TGTGCCAGCAGTTCCGGGACTAGCGGGAGTTACATTCAGTACTTC.

This sequence joins TRBV10-3 and TRBJ1-6, with a tentative D call TRBD1 (5 bases). The CDR3 is made up of 13 amino acids. CDR1 and CDR2 from the germline V gene are ENHRY and SYGVKD. V gave up 8 bases and J gave up 8 bases, with 13 bases separating them. CDR3 in DNA: TGTGCCATCTCGGTCGGGGGTGATTCACCCCTCCACTTT. This sequence encodes CAISVGGDSPLHF.

The chain uses TRBV28 and TRBJ2-1; D might be TRBD2 (6 bases). The CDR3 is 13 residues long. Trimming removed 6 bases at V and 9 bases at J, with 15 bases between. CDR1 and CDR2 (germline): MDHEN, SYDVKM. The CDR3 region has the DNA TGTGCCAGCAGAAATGGGAGGCGGGTTGAGCAGTTCTTC. This sequence encodes CASRNGRRVEQFF. The variable domain in full, with the rest retrieved from reference TRBV28 and TRBJ2-1, is DVKVTQSSRYLVKRTGEKVFLECVQDMDHENMFWYRQDPGLGLRLIYFSYDVKMKEKGDIPEGYSVSREKKERFSLILESASTNQTSMYLCASRNGRRVEQFFGPGTRLTVL.

The chain is built from TRBV7-2 and TRBJ2-4; possible D gene TRBD1, 7 bases. The germline V gene encodes CDR1 SGHTA and CDR2 FQGNSA. This CDR3 has 14 residues. Trimming cost V 4 bases and J 6 bases, with 13 bases left between them. The CDR3 here is CASSSTGEVNIQYF. CDR3 DNA sequence: TGTGCCAGCAGCTCTACAGGGGAGGTAAACATTCAGTACTTC.

V gene TRBV7-7 combines with J gene TRBJ2-7, with D maybe TRBD1 (6 bases). There are 14 residues in the CDR3. Germline CDR1 reads SSHAT; CDR2 reads FNYEAQ (reference sequence). V was pared by 6 bases and J by 2 bases, with 14 bases between. The CDR3 is CASSPTGIPYEQYF. The DNA of the CDR3 is TGTGCCAGCAGTCCAACAGGGATTCCCTACGAGCAGTACTTC.

The chain joins TRBV7-2 to TRBJ1-1; no definite D call. The CDR3 is 14 amino acids. Trimming removed 3 bases from V and 0 bases from J, with 8 bases in between. Germline V gene lookup returns CDR1 SGHTA and CDR2 FQGNSA. The CDR3 region has the DNA TGTGCCAGCAGCTTGGTCCTAATGAACACTGAAGCTTTCTTT. It codes for CASSLVLMNTEAFF.

V and J are TRBV2 and TRBJ1-1; D gene ambiguous. The V end lost 4 bases, the J end lost 0 bases, and 12 bases lay between the germline ends. Germline lookup yields CDR1 SNHLY and CDR2 FYNNEI. The CDR3 covers 15 residues. The CDR3 region has the DNA TGTGCCAGCAGTGCCCAGCAGGCTATGAACACTGAAGCTTTCTTT. Encoded protein: CASSAQQAMNTEAFF.

The rearrangement links TRBV5-1 to TRBJ2-7, with 11 bases matching TRBD2. Germline V gives CDR1 SGHRS, CDR2 YFSETQ. The CDR3 loop spans 15 amino acids. Trimming removed 4 bases from V and 3 bases from J; junction bases left unmatched: 6. CDR3 in amino acids: CASSPLAGDVYEQYF. Written as DNA, the CDR3 is TGCGCCAGCAGCCCACTAGCGGGGGATGTCTACGAGCAGTACTTC. Complete variable domain (other parts from reference TRBV5-1 and TRBJ2-7): KAGVTQTPRYLIKTRGQQVTLSCSPISGHRSVSWYQQTPGQGLQFLFEYFSETQRNKGNFPGRFSGRQFSNSRSEMNVSTLELGDSALYLCASSPLAGDVYEQYFGPGTRLTVT.

J is TRBJ1-2 and V is TRBV5-1; possibly TRBD1 for D (6 bases). CDR3 length equals 14 residues. The ends were cut back, 2 bases at V and 3 bases at J, with 11 bases in the middle. CDR1 is SGHRS and CDR2 is YFSETQ in the germline V gene. The CDR3: CASSFMDSYYGYTF. CDR3 in DNA: TGCGCCAGCAGCTTTATGGACAGCTACTATGGCTACACCTTC. Using reference TRBV5-1 and TRBJ1-2 for the parts outside the CDR3, the full variable domain is KAGVTQTPRYLIKTRGQQVTLSCSPISGHRSVSWYQQTPGQGLQFLFEYFSETQRNKGNFPGRFSGRQFSNSRSEMNVSTLELGDSALYLCASSFMDSYYGYTFGSGTRLTVV.

This sequence joins TRBV29-1 and TRBJ2-3, with D unresolved. V was trimmed by 7 bases and J by 7 bases, leaving 15 bases between them. The CDR3 length is 12 residues. Germline CDR1 reads SQVTM; CDR2 reads ANQGSEA. The CDR3 here is CSGEVGSHTQYF. The CDR3 DNA is TGCAGCGGAGAGGTAGGAAGCCATACGCAGTATTTT.

The chain combines TRBV29-1 with TRBJ2-7, with 11 bases that match TRBD1. Germline lookup yields CDR1 SQVTM and CDR2 ANQGSEA. This CDR3 has 13 residues. V lost 6 bases, J lost 6 bases, and 7 bases stayed unmatched. CDR3 amino acids: CSVARTGGFEQYF. The DNA for the CDR3 is TGCAGCGTCGCCCGGACAGGGGGCTTCGAGCAGTACTTC.

V and J are TRBV30 and TRBJ1-1; D is ambiguous. Germline assignment: CDR1 GTSNPN and CDR2 SVGIG (reference sequence). This CDR3 contains 13 residues. V was pared by 2 bases and J by 2 bases, with 9 bases between. This chain's CDR3 is CAWSSGFNTEAFF. As DNA, the CDR3 is TGTGCCTGGAGTTCCGGGTTCAACACTGAAGCTTTCTTT.

The chain couples TRBV30 to TRBJ2-5, with D perhaps TRBD2 (6 bases). Germline CDR1 and CDR2: GTSNPN and SVGIG (reference sequence). The CDR3 has 13 residues. V was trimmed by 4 bases and J by 2 bases, leaving 11 bases between them. The CDR3 reads CAWTAGFQETQYF. Here the CDR3 DNA reads TGTGCCTGGACGGCGGGGTTTCAAGAGACCCAGTACTTC.

V and J are TRBV5-6 and TRBJ2-1; TRBD2 agrees at 8 bases. The germline V gene has CDR1 SGHDT and CDR2 YYEEEE. Trimming cost V 2 bases and J 9 bases; bases outside gene matches: 10. This CDR3 has 15 residues. CDR3 in DNA: TGTGCCAGCAGCTTTGACGGGAGGGCGGCTTTTGAGCAGTTCTTC. The encoded protein is CASSFDGRAAFEQFF.

This clone came up once. V usage is TRBV24-1 and J usage is TRBJ2-1; TRBD2 matches 8 bases. Germline CDR1 reads KGHDR; CDR2 reads SFDVKD. CDR3 length: 16 residues. Trimming cost V 4 bases and J 1 base; bases outside gene matches: 5. In nucleotides, the CDR3 is TGTGCCACCAGTGACGTCAGCGGGAGATCCTACAATGAGCAGTTCTTC. Translated: CATSDVSGRSYNEQFF.

Only one count was recorded for this clone. The V and J genes are TRBV11-2 and TRBJ1-2; possible D gene TRBD1, 6 bases. V dropped 5 bases and J dropped 4 bases, with 14 bases sitting between them. CDR1 and CDR2 (germline): SGHAT, FQNNGV. The CDR3 consists of 14 residues. As DNA, the CDR3 is TGTGCCAGCAGCCCGAGCCAGGGGAGCTATGGCTACACCTTC. Protein: CASSPSQGSYGYTF.